The entry below gives a single T cell receptor (beta chain) sequence along with its context. Its target is unknown. The data are from a study of glioma-infiltrating T cells. Across the study: Blood libraries targeted roughly 4.5- to 10-fold coverage of 850,000 to 1,000,000 T cells. Study outcomes and limitations: Above-expected tissue-blood divergence occurred in all gliomas, most in low-grade ones.

The iRepertoire nested amplicon-rescue multiplex PCR amplified TCR alpha and beta CDR3s from RNA. For one-step reverse transcription and amplification, 100-400 ng of tissue mRNA or PBMC total RNA was used. TCRdb re-called the multiplex PCR reads with MiXCR, one entry per CDR3 protein. The data show 400,000 or so distinct CDR3 sequences, 41% seen once. This CDR3 has 14 residues. Germline V lookup: CDR1 DFQATT, CDR2 SNEGSKA (reference sequence). Trimming pared 1 base from V and 0 bases from J, leaving 7 bases between. This clonotype originated in a human donor with low-grade glioma or glioblastoma, undergoing nonglioma brain surgery, or in good health (not recorded which). The sequencing input was glioma tissue, nonneoplastic brain tissue, or PBMCs (not recorded which). V gene TRBV20-1 combines with J gene TRBJ2-1, with D unresolved. The CDR3 sequence is CSARAGSSYNEQFF. CDR3 DNA sequence: TGCAGTGCTAGAGCGGGTAGCTCCTACAATGAGCAGTTCTTC.